This TCR beta chain was found in a study of radiation and T cells in renal cell carcinoma (dated by TCRdb to about 2020). For the wider study: The samples were obtained from a clinical trial, where primary renal cell carcinomas were treated with 15 Gy stereotactic body radiation therapy and then removed by nephrectomy 4 weeks afterward. Across all 55 or so samples, 4 million to 5 million unique CDR3 nucleotide sequences encoding about 2.4 million unique CDR3 amino acid sequences were identified. A total of approximately 53 samples underwent TCR beta sequencing, made up of about 26 tumors and some 27 peripheral blood samples. Broader findings and caveats from the paper: Changes in the blood repertoire were not tracked past 4 weeks after treatment. The single-armed trial design could not address effects of radiation dose or scheduling on the TCR repertoire. In blood, the top tumor clonotypes increased from baseline to 2 weeks after radiation and then shrank by 4 weeks, which suggests a temporary expansion of tumor-resident clones. Because no pretreatment tumor biopsies were available, whether clonotypes were present in the tumor at baseline could not be determined.

As to this clone: Its antigen remains unidentified. No base-level quality is on record; no much larger clone is a single base apart.

TCR beta libraries were generated from genomic DNA with the immunoSEQ kit, following the manufacturer's recommendations. Library preparation used a first multiplex PCR with proprietary primers, then a second PCR adding unique barcodes, with bead cleanups after each round. Each sample batch included a kit-provided positive control reaction and a negative control reaction. The final libraries underwent checking on an Agilent 4200 TapeStation D1000 ScreenTape, volumetric pooling, and quantification by qPCR. Sequencing was performed on an Illumina NextSeq500 with a MidOutput 150-cycle cartridge, and 156 Read1 and 15 Index1 cycles were run with kit custom primers. The pooled library was loaded at approximately 0.95 pM with around 20% PhiX control spiked in. On the study's bioinformatics: Vendor-processed data were analyzed in R, with a clonotype defined as all T cells sharing the same CDR3 nucleotide sequence. In the clone abundance analyses, frequencies in each sample were normalized to that sample's 10,000 most abundant clones. Public T cell clones, averaging fewer than five per sample, were removed before analysis. Tumor-enriched and baseline blood-enriched clonotypes were defined by at least a 32-fold difference in abundance between compartments. A beta-binomial differential abundance model was used to identify clonotypes that were expanded or contracted between blood time points. Tumor-blood repertoire similarity was measured with the Baroni-Urbani and Buser coefficient, and group comparisons used two-tailed Wilcoxon tests in R. This immuneACCESS table, as held by TCRdb, lists in-frame sequences with V and J called but not all clones. Of the missing ones, under half trace to an unresolved V gene in checked studies; the others have no known cause. That table furnishes V, J and clone size, whereas the DNA furnished D and trimming. For this sample the table gives 110,000 to 150,000 clones, of which 83% were detected only once. The ten largest account for under 30% of the sample.

According to the study, the label for this sample's time point signals: baseline pretreatment blood. What this sample's treatment or condition label stands for: 15 Gy SBRT to primary tumor, nephrectomy 4 weeks later. To track tumor-enriched clonotypes, serial peripheral blood was sampled from radiation-treated patients at baseline and at 2 weeks and 4 weeks after SBRT. Every patient had renal cell carcinoma of clear cell pathology. Genomic DNA for TCR sequencing was prepared using the QIAamp DNA Blood Mini Kit (Qiagen). Only samples passing all quality control checks were included in the analyses. The germline V gene gives CDR1 as SGHRS and CDR2 as YFSETQ. Inclusive of the bounding cysteine and phenylalanine, the CDR3 is 16 residues long. The sequence is cut down to CDR3 DNA, 48 bases in frame from base 1. Clipping removes 4 bases from V and 0 bases from J, with 6 as the unmatched junction base count.

The chain joins TRBV5-1 to TRBJ1-1, and 10 junction bases match TRBD1. Sample: blood, taken from a patient whose treatment included radiotherapy and nephrectomy. This clonotype originated in a woman between 50 and 59 years old with renal cell carcinoma. The nucleotide sequence reads as follows: TGCGCCAGCAGCACCTCGGGACAGGGGTTGAACACTGAAGCTTTCTTT. Its coded protein is CASSTSGQGLNTEAFF.